These 7 T cell receptor beta chains were sequenced from one sample in a study of shared clonotypes between healthy human individuals. Using immunoSEQ multiplex PCR, the repertoire was profiled, and TCRdb retains in-frame clones only, with some absent. The table lists approximately 460,000 clones, 60% to 80% of them singletons. The specimen sequenced was PBMCs. These receptors all stem from a woman aged 40 to 49 in good health. Some clones in this sample may be carry-over from other donors' samples.

The rearrangement links TRBV5-4 to TRBJ1-2; possible D gene TRBD1, 6 bases. CDR3 length: 12 residues. The germline V gene has CDR1 SGHNT and CDR2 YYREEE (reference sequence). Between the trimmed V and J ends, which lost 5 bases and 4 bases, there was a span of 9 bases. The CDR3 DNA is TGTGCCAGCAGGAGGGACACCTATGGCTACACCTTC. Its translation is CASRRDTYGYTF.

The chain couples TRBV27 to TRBJ2-1; 7 bases are a match to TRBD1. CDR1 is MNHEY, CDR2 SMNVEV, per germline (reference sequence). The length of the CDR3 is 15 residues. The V gene end was trimmed by 1 base and the J gene end by 7 bases; junction bases not matched to a gene: 7. CDR3 residues: CASSLFPKQGNEQFF. The DNA of the CDR3 is TGTGCCAGCAGTTTATTTCCAAAACAGGGGAATGAGCAGTTCTTC.

CDR3 sequence reads: CATQGTGRTEAFF. In nucleotides, the CDR3 is TGTGCCACCCAGGGGACAGGGCGCACTGAAGCTTTCTTT. The chain recombines TRBV2 with TRBJ1-1, with TRBD1 matching over 9 bases. Germline-derived CDR1 and CDR2 are SNHLY and FYNNEI. CDR3 length equals 13 residues. V shed 10 bases and J 4 bases; nucleotides not matched to a gene: 7.

The chain is built from TRBV30 and TRBJ2-3; D gene unclear. Germline V gene sequence: CDR1 GTSNPN, CDR2 SVGIG (reference sequence). Deletions cut 2 bases from V and 0 bases from J, with 9 bases between. The CDR3 sequence is 14 residues long. CDR3 sequence reads: CAWSTGSSTDTQYF. DNA of the CDR3: TGTGCCTGGAGTACTGGGTCTAGCACAGATACGCAGTATTTT.

Concerning this clone: This likely stems from a read error, as it lies one base from a far larger clone. Lacking the conserved final phenylalanine or tryptophan, this CDR3 likely reflects a read error. The genes are TRBV30 and TRBJ2-2, with TRBD2 matching 11 bases. The trim removed 7 bases at V and 4 bases at J, leaving 14 bases unmatched. Germline values: CDR1 GTSNPN, CDR2 SVGIG (reference sequence). This CDR3 spans 17 amino acids. CDR3 protein: CASNPTSGMVRTGELFS. The DNA for the CDR3 is TGTGCCTCAAACCCGACTAGCGGGATGGTTCGCACCGGGGAGCTGTTTTCT.

The chain employs TRBV19 and TRBJ2-2, with D possibly TRBD1 on 6 matching bases. The CDR3 loop spans 15 amino acids. Trimming left V 1 base short and J 6 bases short, with 12 bases between. Germline CDR1 and CDR2: LNHDA and SQIVND (reference sequence). CDR3 sequence (DNA): TGTGCCAGTAGTATAGTGCCAGGGGTGGCCGGGGAGCTGTTTTTT. It encodes CASSIVPGVAGELFF.

The chain carries TRBV28 and TRBJ1-5, with D hard to call. This CDR3 comprises 12 residues. Germline V CDR1 and CDR2: MDHEN, SYDVKM. V gave up 8 bases and J gave up 7 bases, with 12 bases separating them. CDR3: CASQELEQPQHF. In nucleotides, the CDR3 is TGTGCCAGCCAGGAGTTAGAACAGCCCCAGCATTTT.